The present T cell receptor beta chain was sequenced within a study of T cells in Graves' hyperthyroidism and ophthalmopathy. Looked up from germline, CDR1 is SGHAT and CDR2 is FQNNGV. Trimming left V 7 bases short and J 11 bases short, with 20 bases between. The CDR3 length is 13 residues. Amplified TCR beta CDR3 regions derived from RNA transcripts. Researchers ran a first-round RT-PCR on the TCR CDR3 using the HTBI primer set. TCRdb reprocessed the multiplex PCR reads with MiXCR, giving one entry per CDR3 protein. The sample consists of more than 300,000 distinct CDR3 sequences, about 12% of them appearing once.

V gene TRBV11-2 combines with J gene TRBJ1-1; D perhaps matches TRBD1 (5 bases). The sample consisted of blood. The clonotype originates from a woman between 18 and 29 years old with Graves' hyperthyroidism. The CDR3 spells CASTPFGGVDAFF. The CDR3 DNA reads TGTGCCAGCACCCCGTTTGGGGGGGTCGACGCTTTCTTT.